The 30 T cell receptor beta chains below come from one sample, sequenced in a study of T cells in Graves' hyperthyroidism and ophthalmopathy (dated by TCRdb to the late 2010s). Preparation of the library involved multiplex PCR. The run used an Illumina HiSeq 2000. Amplification of TCR beta CDR3 regions was carried out from RNA transcripts. A first-round RT-PCR of the TCR CDR3 used the HTBI primer set with the Qiagen OneStep RT-PCR kit. TCRdb applied fastp at Q25 and MiXCR to the public reads, then kept only in-frame beta chains. Rows are combined by CDR3 protein, so each entry shows the most common genes and DNA. For this sample there are 300,000 to 350,000 distinct CDR3 sequences; 18% appear just once. About 53% of the sample belongs to the ten largest clones. The material sequenced was blood. The receptors were gathered from a woman aged 50 to 60 with Graves' hyperthyroidism.

This clonotype was recorded many times. J is TRBJ2-7 and V is TRBV6-1; D gene uncertain. The length of the CDR3 is 13 residues. The germline gives CDR1 MNHNS, CDR2 SASEGT. The V end was cut by 8 bases, the J end by 7 bases, with 18 bases between. The CDR3 sequence: CASGRSQGVEQYF. CDR3 nucleotides: TGTGCCAGCGGGCGGTCCCAAGGTGTGGAGCAGTACTTC.

This clonotype was seen a few times. The CDR3: CASSRRGVDTQYF. In nucleotides, the CDR3 is TGTGCCAGCAGCCGCAGAGGGGTTGATACGCAGTATTTT. The chain uses TRBV5-4 and TRBJ2-3; D may be TRBD1 or TRBD2 (5 bases each). Germline lookup yields CDR1 SGHNT and CDR2 YYREEE (reference sequence). V shed 4 bases and J shed 6 bases, with 12 bases lying between them. The CDR3 extends over 13 amino acids.

There are a few counts of this clonotype. CDR3 in amino acids: CASSIRLAREQYF. The CDR3 nucleotides read TGTGCCAGCAGTATCCGACTAGCGAGGGAGCAGTACTTC. The V gene is TRBV6-2 or TRBV6-3, the J gene TRBJ2-7; TRBD2 aligns across 8 bases. The germline gives CDR1 MNHEY, CDR2 SVGEGT. The ends lost 5 bases at V and 7 bases at J; junction bases unmatched: 7. This CDR3 is built from 13 residues.

This clonotype was detected many times. V and J are TRBV3-1 and TRBJ1-2; D ambiguous. This CDR3 contains 16 residues. V lost 0 bases to trimming and J lost 5 bases, with 16 bases between them. In germline, CDR1 is LGHDT, CDR2 YNNKEL (reference sequence). DNA for the CDR3: TGTGCCAGCAGCCAAGAGGTTGTTGCACATAGGTATGGCTACACCTTC. Residues: CASSQEVVAHRYGYTF.

In its sample, this clonotype was seen many times. The CDR3 region is CASRLPGQGDNEQFF. CDR3 in DNA: TGTGCCAGCAGATTACCGGGACAGGGGGACAATGAGCAGTTCTTC. The rearrangement uses TRBV28 and TRBJ2-1; 11 bases line up with TRBD1. V shed 6 bases, J shed 5 bases, and the junction held 6 bases outside the gene matches. Germline CDR1 MDHEN, CDR2 SYDVKM. The CDR3 runs 15 residues.

This clonotype showed up many times. The V call is TRBV11-3, the J call TRBJ2-1; 9 bases are a match to TRBD2. CDR3 size: 18 residues. V was clipped by 5 bases and J by 5 bases; unmatched bases: 16. From germline, CDR1 is SGHNT and CDR2 YENEEA. The CDR3 DNA sequence: TGTGCCAGCAGCCCGTTCTTCCTAGCGGGAAGGCCCCACAATGAGCAGTTCTTC. It encodes CASSPFFLAGRPHNEQFF.

This clonotype was seen a handful of times. The chain links TRBV19 to TRBJ1-1; D call uncertain. V was pared by 7 bases and J by 3 bases, with 12 bases between. This CDR3 is built from 13 residues. CDR1 and CDR2 from the germline V gene are LNHDA and SQIVND (reference sequence). The CDR3 coding sequence is TGTGCCAGTACCTCGACCGTCGACACTGAAGCTTTCTTT. This translates into CASTSTVDTEAFF.

This clonotype has at least ten counts. The V and J genes are TRBV7-9 and TRBJ2-3; 11 bases match TRBD2. Germline trimming cut 0 bases from V and 3 bases from J; bases unmatched to any gene: 8. Germline V gives CDR1 SEHNR, CDR2 FQNEAQ (reference sequence). The CDR3 is 18 residues long. For the CDR3, the DNA is TGTGCCAGCAGCTTAGCGCTCACTAGCGGGAGTGGGACAGATACGCAGTATTTT. Amino acid sequence: CASSLALTSGSGTDTQYF.

The V call is TRBV6-1, the J call TRBJ2-7, with D possibly TRBD2 on 6 matching bases. CDR3 length: 15 residues. CDR1 is MNHNS and CDR2 is SASEGT in the germline V gene. Trimming cost V 2 bases and J 4 bases, with 15 bases left between them. The CDR3 reads CASSETTGRRYEQYF. The CDR3 nucleotides read TGTGCCAGCAGTGAAACTACCGGGAGAAGATACGAGCAGTACTTC.

This clonotype was counted at least ten times. The CDR3 loop reads CASSWDSGETQYF. The CDR3 DNA follows: TGTGCCAGCAGCTGGGACTCGGGGGAGACCCAGTACTTC. The rearrangement links TRBV2 to TRBJ2-5; D may be TRBD2 (6 bases). Germline-derived CDR1 and CDR2 are SNHLY and FYNNEI. Between the trimmed V and J ends, which lost 6 bases and 5 bases, there was a span of 13 bases. The CDR3 extends over 13 amino acids.

A few counts support this clonotype. The V call is TRBV30, the J call TRBJ2-7; 11 bases map to TRBD1. The CDR3 runs to 14 residues. Looked up from germline, CDR1 is GTSNPN and CDR2 is SVGIG (reference sequence). The ends lost 2 bases at V and 4 bases at J; junction bases unmatched: 4. The CDR3 sequence: CAWSTGQGAYEQYF. CDR3 coding DNA: TGTGCCTGGAGTACAGGACAGGGGGCTTACGAGCAGTACTTC.

The rearrangement uses TRBV30 and TRBJ1-2, with a tentative D call TRBD1 (6 bases). Germline CDR1 GTSNPN, CDR2 SVGIG (reference sequence). CDR3 length equals 14 residues. Trimming cost V 0 bases and J 4 bases, with 12 bases left between them. The CDR3 DNA is TGTGCCTGGAGTGTCCGGGGGCAGGTCTATGGCTACACCTTC. It yields the protein CAWSVRGQVYGYTF.

The chain combines TRBV6-1 with TRBJ1-6; D is perhaps TRBD1 (5 bases). Looked up from germline, CDR1 is MNHNS and CDR2 is SASEGT. The CDR3 is 14 residues long. Trimming removed 5 bases from V and 9 bases from J, with 14 bases in between. The CDR3 protein is CASSSPGDGSPLHF. CDR3 sequence (DNA): TGTGCCAGCAGTAGCCCGGGGGATGGTTCACCCCTCCACTTT.

This clonotype was found many times. The chain links TRBV3-1 to TRBJ1-1; TRBD1 is a possible D gene (6 bases). The CDR3 sequence is 14 residues long. The V end lost 0 bases, the J end lost 5 bases, and 10 bases lay between the germline ends. Germline values: CDR1 LGHDT, CDR2 YNNKEL (reference sequence). CDR3 sequence reads: CASSQDRGGTEAFF. The DNA for the CDR3 is TGTGCCAGCAGCCAAGACAGGGGAGGGACTGAAGCTTTCTTT.

The chain combines TRBV6-1 with TRBJ1-4; a possible D gene is TRBD1 (6 bases). CDR1 and CDR2 (germline): MNHNS, SASEGT. The CDR3 extends over 15 amino acids. V lost 4 bases, J lost 5 bases, and 14 bases lay in between. CDR3 sequence: CASSAKGGWNEKLFF. The CDR3, as DNA: TGTGCCAGCAGTGCTAAGGGGGGATGGAATGAAAAACTGTTTTTT.

The chain joins TRBV27 to TRBJ2-7; 8 bases line up with TRBD2. V was clipped by 6 bases and J by 3 bases; unmatched bases: 13. The germline gives CDR1 MNHEY, CDR2 SMNVEV (reference sequence). The CDR3 covers 16 residues. The DNA of the CDR3 is TGTGCCAGCAGCCCCACGGTGCAGACTAGCGTCTACGAGCAGTACTTC. Its protein product is CASSPTVQTSVYEQYF.

V usage is TRBV10-2 and J usage is TRBJ1-2; D is perhaps TRBD1 (5 bases). Trimming shortened V by 1 base and J by 2 bases, and 17 bases separated the two germline ends. Germline V CDR1 and CDR2: WSHSY, SAAADI. The CDR3 is 17 amino acids. The CDR3 is CASSEWPVGGINYGYTF. As DNA, the CDR3 is TGCGCCAGCAGTGAGTGGCCAGTGGGGGGGATCAACTATGGCTACACCTTC.

The V gene is TRBV19, the J gene TRBJ1-1, with D unresolved. CDR3 length: 12 residues. Germline assignment: CDR1 LNHDA and CDR2 SQIVND (reference sequence). Between the trimmed V and J ends, which lost 6 bases and 1 base, there was a span of 6 bases. The CDR3 loop is CASRLGNTEAFF. The CDR3 coding sequence is TGTGCCAGTAGGTTGGGGAACACTGAAGCTTTCTTT.

This clonotype showed up many times. V usage is TRBV6-2 or TRBV6-3 and J usage is TRBJ1-1, with D hard to call. Germline CDR1 reads MNHEY; CDR2 reads SVGEGT. V was cut by 5 bases and J by 1 base, with 8 bases left in between. The CDR3 sequence is 13 residues long. CDR3 sequence reads: CASSHLGNTEAFF. CDR3 in DNA: TGTGCCAGCAGTCACCTGGGGAACACTGAAGCTTTCTTT.

This clonotype was seen a handful of times. V usage is TRBV20-1 and J usage is TRBJ2-2; D is unclear. Germline values: CDR1 DFQATT, CDR2 SNEGSKA (reference sequence). CDR3 length: 13 amino acids. Trimming removed 3 bases at V and 5 bases at J, with 10 bases between. The CDR3 DNA sequence: TGCAGTGCTAGGCCCACTGGGACCGGGGAGCTGTTTTTT. Protein product: CSARPTGTGELFF.

The chain couples TRBV19 to TRBJ1-2; D remains unclear. The CDR3 extends over 14 amino acids. Germline V gene lookup returns CDR1 LNHDA and CDR2 SQIVND (reference sequence). V was clipped by 4 bases and J by 5 bases, with 14 bases between them. The chain's CDR3 is CASSNPAAFYGYTF. The CDR3 DNA follows: TGTGCCAGTAGTAACCCCGCAGCCTTTTATGGCTACACCTTC. The full variable domain, with the rest looked up from reference TRBV19 and TRBJ1-2, is DGGITQSPKYLFRKEGQNVTLSCEQNLNHDAMYWYRQDPGQGLRLIYYSQIVNDFQKGDIAEGYSVSREKKESFPLTVTSAQKNPTAFYLCASSNPAAFYGYTFGSGTRLTVV.

The chain carries TRBV6-1 and TRBJ1-2, with a weak D call TRBD1 (5 bases). V was shortened by 7 bases and J by 3 bases, with 9 bases between the two germline ends. CDR3 length: 12 amino acids. Germline V lookup: CDR1 MNHNS, CDR2 SASEGT. This CDR3 reads CASKVGDYGYTF. DNA for the CDR3: TGTGCCAGCAAGGTGGGGGACTATGGCTACACCTTC.

A few counts support this clonotype. The chain carries TRBV11-1 and TRBJ2-3, with D uncertain. The germline V gene has CDR1 SGHAT and CDR2 FQDESV (reference sequence). Trimming took 2 bases from V and 8 from J, leaving 11 bases between them. The CDR3 contains 13 residues. The CDR3 reads CASSLNEYGTQYF. CDR3 DNA: TGTGCCAGCAGCTTAAACGAGTATGGTACGCAGTATTTT.

Only a few counts were recorded for this clonotype. The chain employs TRBV6-2 or TRBV6-3 and TRBJ2-2, with 10 positions matching TRBD2. The junction had 6 bases not matched to a gene; V was cut back by 5 bases and J by 6 bases. The germline V gene encodes CDR1 MNHEY and CDR2 SVGEGT. The CDR3 is made up of 15 amino acids. CDR3 sequence: CASSPSGRVSGELFF. The CDR3 coding sequence is TGTGCCAGCAGTCCGAGCGGGAGGGTTTCCGGGGAGCTGTTTTTT.

This clonotype has just a few counts. The V and J genes are TRBV19 and TRBJ2-7; 11 bases align to TRBD1. The germline gives CDR1 LNHDA, CDR2 SQIVND (reference sequence). V shed 1 base, J shed 4 bases, and the junction held 6 bases outside the gene matches. The CDR3 runs to 16 residues. The CDR3: CASSIGSGQGVYEQYF. CDR3 in DNA: TGTGCCAGTAGTATAGGTTCGGGACAGGGGGTTTACGAGCAGTACTTC.

This clonotype was counted between two and nine times. The genes are TRBV5-5 and TRBJ1-5, with a possible D match to TRBD1 (6 bases). The CDR3 length is 14 residues. V shed 4 bases and J shed 7 bases, with 15 bases lying between them. The germline gives CDR1 SGHKS, CDR2 YYEKEE (reference sequence). CDR3 amino acids: CASSPLGGAQPQHF. The CDR3 DNA reads as TGTGCCAGCAGCCCGCTCGGGGGGGCCCAGCCCCAGCATTTT. The full variable domain, completed using reference TRBV5-5 and TRBJ1-5, is DAGVTQSPTHLIKTRGQQVTLRCSPISGHKSVSWYQQVLGQGPQFIFQYYEKEERGRGNFPDRFSARQFPNYSSELNVNALLLGDSALYLCASSPLGGAQPQHFGDGTRLSIL.

This clonotype occurred a few times. This chain uses TRBV7-3 with TRBJ2-1; tentatively, D is TRBD2 (7 bases). The V and J ends lost 6 bases and 6 bases respectively, with 15 bases between them. The CDR3 contains 14 residues. Germline V CDR1 and CDR2: SGHTA, FQGTGA. The CDR3 reads CASSLTGTINEQFF. The CDR3 nucleotides read TGTGCCAGCAGTCTCACAGGGACTATCAATGAGCAGTTCTTC.

The table lists this clonotype with a few counts. The rearrangement uses TRBV6-1 and TRBJ2-7; a possible D gene is TRBD1 (5 bases). The V end was cut by 5 bases, the J end by 7 bases, with 15 bases between. The CDR3 has 13 amino acids. Germline CDR1 and CDR2: MNHNS and SASEGT. Here the CDR3 DNA reads TGTGCCAGCAGTACTTCAGGGTTCCGAGAGCAGTACGTC. Encoded protein: CASSTSGFREQYV.

The genes are TRBV27 and TRBJ2-7; D remains ambiguous. CDR1 MNHEY and CDR2 SMNVEV come from the germline V gene (reference sequence). This CDR3 contains 16 residues. Trimming cost V 8 bases and J 0 bases, with 20 bases left between them. For the CDR3, the DNA is TGTGCCAGCGGCTCTAGATCGAAGTTGAGCTCCTACGAGCAGTACTTC. As protein: CASGSRSKLSSYEQYF.

This clonotype was recorded at least ten times. The chain uses TRBV6-1 and TRBJ2-3; a possible D gene is TRBD2 (5 bases). V lost 8 bases to trimming and J lost 2 bases, with 20 bases between them. Germline CDR1 MNHNS, CDR2 SASEGT. The length of the CDR3 is 16 residues. In nucleotides, the CDR3 is TGTGCCAGCGGCCGACACGCTCTTCGGGACACAGATACGCAGTATTTT. Encoded protein: CASGRHALRDTDTQYF.